This passage covers 26 T cell receptor beta chains from one sample sequenced in a study of T cell responses to AZD1222 COVID-19 vaccine. Libraries were prepared by immunoSEQ multiplex PCR; TCRdb keeps only in-frame clonotypes and omits some of them. The profile shows about 150,000 clones, less than 95% of them singletons. Material: peripheral blood, obtained on day 0 of AZD1222 vaccination. These receptors all stem from an adult in good health.

Details on this clone: The sample contains more than one DNA sequence encoding this CDR3. This rearrangement joins TRBV18 to TRBJ1-1; no firm D call. This CDR3 has 14 residues. CDR1 is KGHSH, CDR2 LQKENI, per germline. V was trimmed by 3 bases and J by 1 base, leaving 9 bases between them. The CDR3: CASSPGTTNTEAFF. CDR3 sequence (DNA): TGTGCCAGCTCACCGGGAACGACGAACACTGAAGCTTTCTTT.

The gene calls are TRBV19 and TRBJ1-5, with D uncertain. The CDR3 loop spans 15 amino acids. V dropped 3 bases and J dropped 7 bases, with 16 bases sitting between them. Germline values: CDR1 LNHDA, CDR2 SQIVND (reference sequence). The CDR3 DNA is TGTGCCAGTAGTATTGTTGTAGGTTCAAAACAGCCCCAGCATTTT. It translates to CASSIVVGSKQPQHF. Based on the CDR3 plus reference TRBV19 and TRBJ1-5, the full variable domain is DGGITQSPKYLFRKEGQNVTLSCEQNLNHDAMYWYRQDPGQGLRLIYYSQIVNDFQKGDIAEGYSVSREKKESFPLTVTSAQKNPTAFYLCASSIVVGSKQPQHFGDGTRLSIL.

The chain uses TRBV19 and TRBJ1-5, with D unresolved. The ends were cut back, 3 bases at V and 5 bases at J, with 8 bases in the middle. This CDR3 comprises 13 residues. Germline assignment: CDR1 LNHDA and CDR2 SQIVND (reference sequence). CDR3: CASSILEHQPQHF. For the CDR3, the DNA is TGTGCCAGTAGTATTTTGGAGCATCAGCCCCAGCATTTT.

The genes are TRBV29-1 and TRBJ2-3; TRBD2 agrees at 8 bases. Losses at the gene ends were 4 bases for V and 2 bases for J; bases not matched to a gene: 2. CDR3 length equals 13 residues. Looked up from germline, CDR1 is SQVTM and CDR2 is ANQGSEA. DNA for the CDR3: TGCAGCGTTGTAGCGGGACACACAGATACGCAGTATTTT. Translation: CSVVAGHTDTQYF.

The chain combines TRBV7-9 with TRBJ2-1; perhaps TRBD2 as D (6 bases). Germline-derived CDR1 and CDR2 are SEHNR and FQNEAQ (reference sequence). V lost 2 bases to trimming and J lost 0 bases, with 17 bases between them. There are 18 residues in the CDR3. CDR3 sequence (DNA): TGTGCCAGCAGCTTAAGGCGGGGCATTCGCAGCTCCTACAATGAGCAGTTCTTC. Amino acid sequence: CASSLRRGIRSSYNEQFF.

This chain joins TRBV7-9 and TRBJ2-3; TRBD2 matches at 8 bases. The CDR3 runs to 15 residues. V shed 4 bases and J 2 bases; nucleotides not matched to a gene: 5. Germline V CDR1 and CDR2: SEHNR, FQNEAQ (reference sequence). CDR3 in amino acids: CASSSRLATTDTQYF. For the CDR3, the DNA is TGTGCCAGCAGCTCCCGACTAGCGACCACAGATACGCAGTATTTT.

The V gene is TRBV6-5, the J gene TRBJ2-7; D is ambiguous. This CDR3 contains 12 residues. Germline V gives CDR1 MNHEY, CDR2 SVGAGI. V lost 2 bases and J 3 bases, leaving 5 bases between the germline ends. The CDR3 sequence is CASSYTGYEQYV. Written as DNA, the CDR3 is TGTGCCAGCAGTTACACGGGCTACGAGCAGTACGTC.

The chain uses TRBV23-1 and TRBJ2-7; D possibly corresponds to TRBD2 (6 bases). TRBV23-1 is an ORF, with its function uncertain. Trimming removed 11 bases at V and 2 bases at J, with 28 bases between. The CDR3 spans 17 residues. This chain's CDR3 is CAPLGQAGPYPPYEQYV. CDR3 nucleotides: TGCGCCCCCCTGGGGCAGGCGGGGCCTTACCCGCCCTACGAGCAGTACGTC.

The chain couples TRBV5-4 to TRBJ1-4; no clear D. The V end was cut by 3 bases, the J end by 1 base, with 13 bases between. The CDR3 length is 16 residues. Germline-derived CDR1 and CDR2 are SGHNT and YYREEE (reference sequence). CDR3 nucleotides: TGTGCCAGCAGCTCAGAGGGTTGGAAAACTAATGAAAAACTGTTTTTT. Protein sequence: CASSSEGWKTNEKLFF.

This chain connects TRBV5-4 to TRBJ1-6, with a possible D match to TRBD1 (6 bases). The V and J ends lost 4 bases and 0 bases respectively, with 14 bases between them. Germline CDR1 is SGHNT and CDR2 is YYREEE (reference sequence). The length of the CDR3 is 17 residues. CDR3 sequence (DNA): TGTGCCAGCAGCCCACGGACAGCAAGCTCCTATAATTCACCCCTCCACTTT. As protein: CASSPRTASSYNSPLHF.

The J gene is TRBJ1-4, the V gene TRBV7-6; the match to TRBD1 covers 9 bases. Germline CDR1 and CDR2: SGHVS and FNYEAQ. The trim removed 3 bases at V and 5 bases at J, leaving 19 bases unmatched. The CDR3 contains 20 residues. For the CDR3, the DNA is TGTGCCAGCAGCTTCGGGTTGCGGGACAGGGATCTCTCCGAAAATGAAAAACTGTTTTTT. It translates to CASSFGLRDRDLSENEKLFF.

The chain is built from TRBV5-6 and TRBJ1-2, with a possible D match to TRBD1 (5 bases). Germline V gene sequence: CDR1 SGHDT, CDR2 YYEEEE. This CDR3 region has 14 residues. Trimming stripped 4 bases from V and 4 bases from J, with 14 bases between. The CDR3, as DNA: TGTGCCAGCAGCACCGGGACGATAAGCTATGGCTACACCTTC. It codes for CASSTGTISYGYTF.

The chain links TRBV5-8 to TRBJ1-3; TRBD1 matches 10 bases. This CDR3 is 16 amino acids long. Germline lookup yields CDR1 SGHTS and CDR2 YDEGEE. The junction had 7 bases not matched to a gene; V was cut back by 0 bases and J by 7 bases. CDR3 loop: CASSLAGTGAGNTIYF. The CDR3 DNA sequence: TGTGCCAGCAGCTTGGCCGGGACAGGGGCAGGGAACACCATATATTTT.

In this sample, this clone turned up once. The gene calls are TRBV7-3 and TRBJ1-1, with D unclear. The germline V and J ends were trimmed by 4 bases and 9 bases, with 12 bases remaining between them. Germline loops: CDR1 SGHTA, CDR2 FQGTGA. This CDR3 region has 12 residues. The CDR3 nucleotides are TGTGCCAGCAGCTCCTCTGACACGAAAGCTTTCTTT. Translated, it gives CASSSSDTKAFF.

The V gene is TRBV18, the J gene TRBJ2-2, with D perhaps matching TRBD1 (6 bases). The V and J ends lost 6 bases and 2 bases respectively, with 10 bases between them. CDR1 is KGHSH, CDR2 LQKENI, per germline. The CDR3 covers 14 residues. The CDR3 DNA is TGTGCCAGCTCCCCGGACAGAAACACCGGGGAGCTGTTTTTT. Translating gives CASSPDRNTGELFF.

This clone was seen a few times. This sample includes further DNA sequences coding for the same CDR3. This sequence joins TRBV28 and TRBJ2-6; D perhaps matches TRBD2 (6 bases). The CDR3 sequence is 15 residues long. Looked up from germline, CDR1 is MDHEN and CDR2 is SYDVKM. Trimming left V 7 bases short and J 3 bases short, with 13 bases between. The CDR3 DNA follows: TGTGCCAGCAAACTGGGGGGAGGTGGGGCCAACGTCCTGACTTTC. Encoded protein: CASKLGGGGANVLTF.

V and J are TRBV6-6 and TRBJ1-1; D not certain. The CDR3 consists of 14 residues. Deletions cut 4 bases from V and 4 bases from J, with 13 bases between. Germline lookup yields CDR1 MNHNY and CDR2 SVGAGI (reference sequence). The CDR3 is CASSSGWAGTEAFF. The CDR3 DNA follows: TGTGCCAGCAGTTCGGGTTGGGCAGGCACTGAAGCTTTCTTT.

The rearrangement joins TRBV5-4 to TRBJ2-5; D call uncertain. The V gene lost 0 bases and the J gene lost 1 base, with 7 bases spanning the gap. Germline V gene lookup returns CDR1 SGHNT and CDR2 YYREEE (reference sequence). There are 14 residues in the CDR3. CDR3 sequence reads: CASSLAPPQETQYF. As DNA, the CDR3 is TGTGCCAGCAGCTTGGCTCCGCCCCAAGAGACCCAGTACTTC. Filled out from reference TRBV5-4 and TRBJ2-5, the complete variable domain reads ETGVTQSPTHLIKTRGQQVTLRCSSQSGHNTVSWYQQALGQGPQFIFQYYREEENGRGNFPPRFSGLQFPNYSSELNVNALELDDSALYLCASSLAPPQETQYFGPGTRLLVL.

Written as DNA, the CDR3 is TGTGCCAGTAGTATATTTGGTACTGAAGCTTTCTTT. The encoded protein is CASSIFGTEAFF. This chain joins TRBV19 and TRBJ1-1, with no clear D. Germline values: CDR1 LNHDA, CDR2 SQIVND (reference sequence). V was cut by 2 bases and J by 5 bases, with 6 bases left in between. The CDR3 has 12 amino acids. The whole variable domain, filled in from reference TRBV19 and TRBJ1-1, reads DGGITQSPKYLFRKEGQNVTLSCEQNLNHDAMYWYRQDPGQGLRLIYYSQIVNDFQKGDIAEGYSVSREKKESFPLTVTSAQKNPTAFYLCASSIFGTEAFFGQGTRLTVV.

This clone came up once. The CDR3 here is CASSRGGRATDTQYF. The CDR3 DNA reads TGTGCCAGCAGCAGGGGCGGGAGGGCCACAGATACGCAGTATTTT. This sequence joins TRBV7-3 and TRBJ2-3, with 9 nucleotides matching TRBD2. This CDR3 spans 15 amino acids. Trimming cost V 5 bases and J 2 bases; bases outside gene matches: 5. Germline CDR1 is SGHTA and CDR2 is FQGTGA.

The chain combines TRBV19 with TRBJ2-5; no clear D gene. Trimming took 6 bases from V and 4 from J, leaving 12 bases between them. The CDR3 is made up of 13 amino acids. Germline values: CDR1 LNHDA, CDR2 SQIVND (reference sequence). The CDR3 DNA is TGTGCCAGTAGGAGTCGGAGACGAGAGACCCAGTACTTC. Amino acid sequence: CASRSRRRETQYF.

The chain employs TRBV6-1 and TRBJ1-2, with D perhaps TRBD1 (6 bases). Trimming stripped 2 bases from V and 4 bases from J, with 14 bases between. The CDR3 is 15 amino acids. Germline values: CDR1 MNHNS, CDR2 SASEGT. CDR3 sequence (DNA): TGTGCCAGCAGTGAAATTGCAGGGGCCGTCTATGGCTACACCTTC. Protein product: CASSEIAGAVYGYTF.

This clone was seen at least ten times. The V gene is TRBV3-1 (or the pseudogene TRBV3-2), the J gene TRBJ2-3; D possibly corresponds to TRBD2 (6 bases). Trimming cost V 2 bases and J 6 bases, with 27 bases left between them. CDR1 and CDR2 from the germline V gene are LGHDT and YNNKEL (reference sequence). The CDR3 loop spans 19 amino acids. CDR3 residues: CASSQRFRVGRWLRDTQYF. CDR3 sequence (DNA): TGTGCCAGCAGCCAACGTTTTCGCGTAGGGAGGTGGCTACGGGATACGCAGTATTTT.

About this clone: At one boundary the junction diverges from the germline segment, which might be a read error. V and J are TRBV12-3 or TRBV12-4 and TRBJ2-3; a possible D gene is TRBD2 (5 bases). This CDR3 is built from 13 residues. The CDR3 region is CASSLAHTDTQYF. CDR3 in DNA: TGTGCCAGCAGTCTAGCCCACACAGATACGCAGTATTTT.

The V call is TRBV7-8, the J call TRBJ2-1, with TRBD2 identical over 14 bases. The CDR3 length is 20 residues. Trimming cost V 1 base and J 9 bases; bases outside gene matches: 17. The germline gives CDR1 SGHVS, CDR2 FQNEAQ. Here the CDR3 DNA reads TGTGCCAGCAGCTTAGGACTTGCCGGGACTAGCGGGAGAAGGGAGGGTGAGCAGTTCTTC. Translation gives CASSLGLAGTSGRREGEQFF.

The rearrangement joins TRBV14 to TRBJ1-6, with D unresolved. Germline V CDR1 and CDR2: SGHDN, FVKESK. The CDR3 runs to 15 residues. Deletions cut 0 bases from V and 7 bases from J, with 10 bases between. The DNA of the CDR3 is TGTGCCAGCAGCCAAGACCTTGGGTACAATTCACCCCTCCACTTT. Translating it yields CASSQDLGYNSPLHF. The full variable domain, rest sourced from reference TRBV14 and TRBJ1-6, is EAGVTQFPSHSVIEKGQTVTLRCDPISGHDNLYWYRRVMGKEIKFLLHFVKESKQDESGMPNNRFLAERTGGTYSTLKVQPAELEDSGVYFCASSQDLGYNSPLHFGNGTRLTVT.